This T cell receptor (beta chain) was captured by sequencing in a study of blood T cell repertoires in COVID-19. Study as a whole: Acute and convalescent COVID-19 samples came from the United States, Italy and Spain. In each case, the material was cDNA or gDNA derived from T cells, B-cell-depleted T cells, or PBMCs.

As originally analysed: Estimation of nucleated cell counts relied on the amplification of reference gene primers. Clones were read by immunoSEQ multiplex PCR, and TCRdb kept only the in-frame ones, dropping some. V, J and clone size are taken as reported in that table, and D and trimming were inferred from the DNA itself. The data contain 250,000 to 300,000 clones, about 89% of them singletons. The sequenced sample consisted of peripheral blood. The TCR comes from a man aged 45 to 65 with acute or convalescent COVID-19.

CDR3 loop: CAWSRTRELGIYF. Here the CDR3 DNA reads TGTGCCTGGAGTAGAACACGGGAGTTGGGCATATATTTT. The chain combines TRBV30 with TRBJ1-3; D uncertain. Trimming took off 2 bases at V and 12 bases at J, with 17 bases between the two ends. CDR3 length equals 13 residues. Germline loops: CDR1 GTSNPN, CDR2 SVGIG (reference sequence).